This T cell receptor (beta chain) was captured in a study of vaccination and CD4 T cells after COVID-19. The sample's treatment: approximately nine-day PBMC culture with coronavirus spike peptide pools or control peptides (ViraFEST assay). With the Oncomine TCR Beta short-read assay, DNA from cultured CD4+ T cells was sequenced. TCRdb recomputed calls from the PCR reads with MiXCR, one row per CDR3 protein. The sample includes more than 10,000 distinct CDR3 sequences, around 50% of them seen just once. The ends were cut back, 6 bases at V and 1 base at J, with 18 bases in the middle. From germline, CDR1 is SNHLY and CDR2 FYNNEI. This CDR3 spans 16 amino acids. Remarks on this clonotype: No antigen is known for it.

The clonotype was recovered from a human donor who had recovered from COVID-19. V gene TRBV2 combines with J gene TRBJ1-1; D may be TRBD1 (5 bases). The material sequenced was CD4+ T cells from blood, cultured in vitro. The CDR3 is CASRFESGAGNTEAFF. For the CDR3, the DNA is TGTGCCAGCAGGTTCGAATCTGGGGCGGGGAACACTGAAGCTTTCTTT.